This is a list of T cell receptor beta chains from one sample in a study of Graves' ophthalmopathy and Graves' hyperthyroidism. MiXCR, run by TCRdb on the multiplex PCR reads, gives a single entry per CDR3 protein. The repertoire holds some 1.1 million distinct CDR3 sequences, with less than 45% as singletons. Sequencing input: peripheral blood or thyroid tissue (not recorded which). These receptors were taken from an adult man with Graves' hyperthyroidism. Each CDR3 is given with its conserved first and last residue. D genes are given only for firm matches. Size is omitted from some rows. Given values are once, few, many or a class for expanded clones.

J,V,D,size,CDR3,DNA
TRBJ2-7,TRBV3-1,TRBD1,.,CASCGRDRGYEQYF,TGTGCCAGCTGCGGACGGGACAGAGGATACGAGCAGTACTTC
TRBJ1-6,TRBV7-8,TRBD1,many,CASRNVGGQSNSPLHF,TGTGCCAGCAGGAATGTCGGGGGACAGTCTAATTCACCCCTCCACTTT
TRBJ1-2,TRBV7-8,.,many,CASSLGFRRREGYTF,TGTGCCAGCAGCTTAGGTTTTCGCAGGAGGGAGGGCTACACCTTC
TRBJ1-6,TRBV6-6,.,.,CASSQHIRGSYNSPLHF,TGTGCCAGCAGTCAACATATCCGAGGGTCCTATAATTCACCCCTCCACTTT
TRBJ2-5,TRBV6-6,.,many,CASSASPQLETQYF,TGTGCCAGCAGCGCGTCCCCTCAGTTGGAGACCCAGTACTTC
TRBJ2-5,TRBV6-5,TRBD2,few,CASSFVRERGETQYF,TGTGCCAGCAGTTTCGTGCGGGAGCGAGGAGAGACCCAGTACTTC
TRBJ2-2,TRBV5-1,TRBD2,.,CASSPGTSGGPGTGEPFF,TGCGCCAGCAGCCCTGGGACTAGCGGGGGTCCCGGGACCGGGGAGCCGTTTTTT
TRBJ1-6,TRBV7-8,.,.,CASSPLAGTYNSPPHF,TGTGCCAGCAGCCCACTGGCAGGAACCTATAATTCACCCCCCCACTTT
TRBJ2-2,TRBV7-9,.,.,CASSPSQGNAGELFF,TGTGCCAGCAGCCCCAGCCAGGGTAACGCCGGGGAGCTGTTTTTT
TRBJ1-5,TRBV29-1,TRBD1,.,CSTGQGSAQPQHF,TGCAGCACGGGACAGGGGTCGGCTCAGCCCCAGCATTTT
TRBJ1-4,TRBV5-1,.,many,CASGSNEKLFF,TGCGCCAGCGGCTCTAATGAAAAACTGTTTTTT
TRBJ2-5,TRBV14,.,.,CASSQDLRRWTEQETQYF,TGTGCCAGCAGCCAAGATCTCCGCCGGTGGACAGAACAAGAGACCCAGTACTTC
TRBJ2-5,TRBV5-1,TRBD1,many,CASRPGTGRREETQYF,TGCGCCAGCAGACCCGGGACAGGGAGAAGGGAGGAGACCCAGTACTTC
TRBJ1-2,TRBV10-3,TRBD1,.,CAISRQGGNNCGYTF,TGTGCCATCAGCAGACAGGGGGGAAATAACTGTGGCTATACCTTC
TRBJ1-2,TRBV5-1,.,many,CASSPEGPNYGYTF,TGCGCCAGCAGCCCGGAGGGGCCTAACTATGGCTACACCTTC